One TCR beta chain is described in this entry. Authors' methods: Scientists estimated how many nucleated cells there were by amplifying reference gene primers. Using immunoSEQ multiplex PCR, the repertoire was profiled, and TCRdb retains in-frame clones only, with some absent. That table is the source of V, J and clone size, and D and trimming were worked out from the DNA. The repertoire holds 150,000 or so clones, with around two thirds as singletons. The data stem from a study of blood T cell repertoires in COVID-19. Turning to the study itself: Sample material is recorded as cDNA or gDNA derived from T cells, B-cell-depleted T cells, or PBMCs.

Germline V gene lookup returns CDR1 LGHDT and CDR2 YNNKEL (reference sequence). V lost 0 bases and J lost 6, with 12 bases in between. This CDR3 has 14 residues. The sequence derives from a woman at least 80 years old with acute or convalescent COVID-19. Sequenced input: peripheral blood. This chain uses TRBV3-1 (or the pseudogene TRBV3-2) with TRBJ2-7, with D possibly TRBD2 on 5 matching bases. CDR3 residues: CASSQDITAGEQYF. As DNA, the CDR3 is TGTGCCAGCAGCCAAGATATAACCGCGGGCGAGCAGTACTTC.